This T cell receptor beta chain was captured in a study of blood T cell repertoires in COVID-19. Germline CDR1 and CDR2: SGHRS and YFSETQ. V lost 3 bases, J lost 9 bases, and 7 bases stayed unmatched. This CDR3 has 15 residues. Some clones are missing from TCRdb's copy, which holds only in-frame ones; the method was immunoSEQ multiplex PCR. The table shows about 270,000 clones, with roughly 86% occurring only once. Those who participated ranged in age from roughly 18 to 100 years and resided in under 25 US areas. Participants' own reports of clinical history determined their cohort assignment. Cohort 3 donors were reported recovered after two negative PCRs, clearance, or symptom resolution.

This sequence joins TRBV5-1 and TRBJ2-1, with TRBD2 matching over 12 bases. This TCR was sampled from a woman aged 30 to 39 who had recovered from COVID-19. What was sequenced was PBMCs or T cells enriched from blood (not recorded which). CDR3: CASSWSSGGAVEQFF. CDR3 bases: TGCGCCAGCAGCTGGTCTAGCGGGGGGGCGGTTGAGCAGTTCTTC.